The 13 T cell receptor beta chains below were found in one sample sequenced in a study of OX40 agonist ivuxolimab in advanced cancers. Clones were sequenced by immunoSEQ multiplex PCR, and TCRdb holds only the in-frame ones, with some missing. The sample records around 68,000 clones, 70% to 90% being singletons. Specimen: CD4+ or CD8+ T cells sorted from blood, collected in a trial of the OX40 agonist ivuxolimab. The receptors derive from an adult with an advanced solid tumor such as melanoma, head and neck, liver or kidney cancer.

In DNA, the CDR3 is TGTGCCAGCAGCCCGGGGCAAGACTATGGCTACACCTTC. It translates to CASSPGQDYGYTF. The V and J genes are TRBV7-9 and TRBJ1-2; possible D gene TRBD1, 5 bases. The germline V gene has CDR1 SEHNR and CDR2 FQNEAQ (reference sequence). There are 13 residues in the CDR3. Trimming took off 5 bases at V and 3 bases at J, with 10 bases between the two ends.

This chain links TRBV12-5 with TRBJ1-6; weak D call: TRBD1 (5 bases). Germline lookup yields CDR1 LGHNT and CDR2 FRNRAP. Trimming left V 4 bases short and J 11 bases short, with 12 bases between. The CDR3 has 13 residues. CDR3 amino acids: CASGWDVGTPLHF. The DNA of the CDR3 is TGTGCTAGTGGTTGGGACGTAGGTACACCCCTCCACTTT.

The V gene is TRBV19, the J gene TRBJ1-1; no reliable D call. CDR1 is LNHDA and CDR2 is SQIVND in the germline V gene (reference sequence). The CDR3 consists of 12 residues. Trimming pared 8 bases from V and 3 bases from J, leaving 10 bases between. CDR3 protein: CASYARDTEAFF. DNA of the CDR3: TGTGCCAGTTATGCTCGGGACACTGAAGCTTTCTTT.

The V call is TRBV7-2, the J call TRBJ2-3; TRBD2 aligns across 12 bases. The V gene's germline CDR1 is SGHTA and CDR2 FQGNSA. This CDR3 is built from 18 residues. V dropped 1 base and J dropped 3; count of bases not matched to a gene: 8. Written as DNA, the CDR3 is TGTGCCAGCAGCTTAGGACCTCCTAGCGGGGGGGGTACAGATACGCAGTATTTT. It codes for CASSLGPPSGGGTDTQYF.

This sequence joins TRBV9 and TRBJ2-1, with 9 bases matching TRBD2. V was pared by 2 bases and J by 0 bases, with 6 bases of the junction left unmatched. The length of the CDR3 is 17 residues. Germline CDR1 SGDLS, CDR2 YYNGEE. The CDR3 loop is CASSVRLAESSYNEQFF. CDR3 coding DNA: TGTGCCAGCAGCGTCAGACTAGCGGAGAGCTCCTACAATGAGCAGTTCTTC.

This clone was seen a few times. The V call is TRBV7-2, the J call TRBJ1-2; 7 bases agree with TRBD1. The CDR3 is made up of 14 amino acids. The J segment lost 2 bases and the V segment lost 3 bases, leaving 3 bases of the junction unmatched. Germline CDR1 is SGHTA and CDR2 is FQGNSA. The CDR3: CASSFQGGNYGYTF. CDR3 DNA: TGTGCCAGCAGCTTCCAGGGGGGGAACTATGGCTACACCTTC. The variable domain in full, completed from reference TRBV7-2 and TRBJ1-2, reads GAGVSQSPSNKVTEKGKDVELRCDPISGHTALYWYRQSLGQGLEFLIYFQGNSAPDKSGLPSDRFSAERTGGSVSTLTIQRTQQEDSAVYLCASSFQGGNYGYTFGSGTRLTVV.

The V call is TRBV29-1, the J call TRBJ1-2, with D possibly TRBD1 on 6 matching bases. Trimming cost V 4 bases and J 7 bases, with 13 bases left between them. Germline V gene data show CDR1 as SQVTM and CDR2 as ANQGSEA. This CDR3 comprises 12 residues. This CDR3 is CSVAGTGSGYTF. As DNA, the CDR3 is TGCAGCGTTGCCGGAACAGGGAGTGGCTACACCTTC.

The chain has TRBV5-1 and TRBJ2-7, with TRBD1 identical over 7 bases. Unmatched junction bases numbered 3, after V lost 3 bases and J lost 6 bases. The CDR3 contains 12 residues. CDR1 and CDR2 (germline): SGHRS, YFSETQ. The chain's CDR3 is CASSSGTVEQYF. CDR3 nucleotide sequence: TGCGCCAGCAGCTCCGGGACAGTCGAGCAGTACTTC.

The rearrangement joins TRBV2 to TRBJ1-2; 9 nucleotides match TRBD1. Trimming took 5 bases from V and 8 from J; bases not matched to a gene: 9. Germline assignment: CDR1 SNHLY and CDR2 FYNNEI. This CDR3 spans 14 amino acids. CDR3 residues: CASSYIDRGVGYTF. The CDR3 DNA reads as TGTGCCAGCAGTTACATCGACAGGGGGGTCGGCTACACCTTC.

This rearrangement joins TRBV7-2 to TRBJ2-5, with no clear D. The CDR3 has 14 amino acids. Trimming removed 2 bases at V and 5 bases at J, with 12 bases between. Germline CDR1 and CDR2: SGHTA and FQGNSA. CDR3 amino acids: CASSLTTRWETQYF. CDR3 DNA: TGTGCCAGCAGCTTAACGACCCGTTGGGAGACCCAGTACTTC.

This chain links TRBV6-6 with TRBJ1-2; D perhaps matches TRBD1 (5 bases). From germline, CDR1 is MNHNY and CDR2 SVGAGI (reference sequence). The V end lost 8 bases, the J end lost 1 base, and 11 bases lay between the germline ends. The CDR3 loop spans 13 amino acids. The CDR3 coding sequence is TGTGCCAGCTACGCGGGACGTAACTATGGCTACACCTTC. Its protein is CASYAGRNYGYTF.

The V and J genes are TRBV7-2 and TRBJ1-2; unclear D gene. Per germline, CDR1 SGHTA and CDR2 FQGNSA. Trimming took off 1 base at V and 5 bases at J, with 8 bases between the two ends. The CDR3 contains 13 residues. CDR3: CASSLGAKYGYTF. CDR3 DNA: TGTGCCAGCAGCTTAGGGGCAAAATATGGCTACACCTTC. The complete variable domain, with remaining parts taken from reference TRBV7-2 and TRBJ1-2, reads GAGVSQSPSNKVTEKGKDVELRCDPISGHTALYWYRQSLGQGLEFLIYFQGNSAPDKSGLPSDRFSAERTGGSVSTLTIQRTQQEDSAVYLCASSLGAKYGYTFGSGTRLTVV.

This clone was seen repeatedly, ten times or more. The chain carries TRBV4-3 and TRBJ1-2, with no clear D. The CDR3 has 16 residues. Per germline, CDR1 LGHNA and CDR2 YSLEER. Trimming shortened V by 0 bases and J by 4 bases, and 15 bases separated the two germline ends. The CDR3 is CASSQDSGRGLYGYTF. The CDR3 DNA reads as TGCGCCAGCAGCCAAGATAGTGGAAGAGGGCTCTATGGCTACACCTTC.